This entry lists 2 T cell receptor beta chains sequenced from one sample in a study of a mutant IDH1 vaccine in newly diagnosed glioma. Repertoires were generated with immunoSEQ multiplex PCR, while TCRdb's copy carries only in-frame clones and drops some. This sample has about 53,000 clones, with less than 85% found just once. Time point indicated: week 5, during vaccination. Mutant IDH1 20-mer peptide, at 300 ug, made up each vaccine dose, with topical imiquimod. No antigens are known for them. The starting material was PBMCs, obtained from a glioma patient whose treatment included an IDH1 peptide vaccine. These receptors were collected from a young woman with glioma. Some clones in this sample may be carry-over from other donors' samples.

This clone was counted between two and nine times. The chain links TRBV2 to TRBJ1-6; 8 bases agree with TRBD1. Germline V CDR1 and CDR2: SNHLY, FYNNEI. V trimming: 5 bases; J trimming: 7 bases; junction bases outside the gene matches: 7. The CDR3 runs 15 residues. CDR3 in amino acids: CASSPEGQANSPLHF. The CDR3 DNA is TGTGCCAGCAGTCCAGAGGGACAGGCAAATTCACCCCTCCACTTT.

V gene TRBV13 combines with J gene TRBJ2-3; D tentatively reads TRBD1 or TRBD2 (5 bases each). Trimming removed 2 bases from V and 0 bases from J, with 12 bases in between. The CDR3 contains 16 residues. Germline CDR1 and CDR2: PRHDT and FYEKMQ (reference sequence). CDR3 sequence: CASSLRLGDSTDTQYF. DNA for the CDR3: TGTGCCAGCAGCTTAAGGTTAGGGGACAGCACAGATACGCAGTATTTT.